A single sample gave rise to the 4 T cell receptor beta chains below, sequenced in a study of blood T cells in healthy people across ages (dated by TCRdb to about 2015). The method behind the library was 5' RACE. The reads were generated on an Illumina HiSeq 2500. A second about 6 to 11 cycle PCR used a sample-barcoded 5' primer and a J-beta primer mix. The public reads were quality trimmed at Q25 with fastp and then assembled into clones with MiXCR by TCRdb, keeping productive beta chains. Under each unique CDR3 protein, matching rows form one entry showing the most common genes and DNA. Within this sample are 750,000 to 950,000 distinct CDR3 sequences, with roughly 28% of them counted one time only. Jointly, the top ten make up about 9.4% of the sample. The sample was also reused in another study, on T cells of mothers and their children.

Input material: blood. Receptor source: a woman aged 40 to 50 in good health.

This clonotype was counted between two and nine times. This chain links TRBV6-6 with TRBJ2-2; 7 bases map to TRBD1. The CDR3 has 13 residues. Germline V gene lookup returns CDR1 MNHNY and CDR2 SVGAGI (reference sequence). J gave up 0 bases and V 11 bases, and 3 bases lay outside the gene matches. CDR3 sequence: CAGGQPNTGELFF. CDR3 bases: TGTGCCGGGGGACAGCCGAACACCGGGGAGCTGTTTTTT.

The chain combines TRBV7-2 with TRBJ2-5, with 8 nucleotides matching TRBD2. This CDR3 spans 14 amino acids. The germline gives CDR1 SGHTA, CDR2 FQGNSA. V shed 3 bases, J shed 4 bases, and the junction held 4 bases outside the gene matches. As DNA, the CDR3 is TGTGCCAGCAGCTTTGCAAGCGGGGGAGAGACCCAGTACTTC. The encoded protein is CASSFASGGETQYF.

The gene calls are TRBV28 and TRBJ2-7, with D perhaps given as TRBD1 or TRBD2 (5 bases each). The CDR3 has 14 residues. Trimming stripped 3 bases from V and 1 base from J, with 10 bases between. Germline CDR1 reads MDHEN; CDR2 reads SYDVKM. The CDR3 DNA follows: TGTGCCAGCAGTTTCCGGGGCAGGTCCTACGAGCAGTACTTC. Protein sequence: CASSFRGRSYEQYF.

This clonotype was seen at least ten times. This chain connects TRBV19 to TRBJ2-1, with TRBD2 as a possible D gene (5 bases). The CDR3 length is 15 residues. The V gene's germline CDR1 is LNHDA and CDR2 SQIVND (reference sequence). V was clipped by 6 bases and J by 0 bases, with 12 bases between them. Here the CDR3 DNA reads TGTGCCAGTAGGGAAGACGGGAACTCCTACAATGAGCAGTTCTTC. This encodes CASREDGNSYNEQFF.